This passage covers 9 T cell receptor beta chains from one sample sequenced in a study of sequential checkpoint blockade in melanoma. Profiling relied on immunoSEQ multiplex PCR, and the TCRdb table lists in-frame clones only, not all of them. The profile covers 2,500 to 3,500 clones, with about a fifth appearing a single time and around 10% taken by the ten largest. Regarding treatment: randomized to nivolumab then ipilimumab (arm A) or the reverse (arm B). Specimen: tumor tissue (inferred from file names), collected from a patient given nivolumab and ipilimumab in sequence. The receptors shown here come from a human donor with melanoma.

The CDR3 sequence is CASSSGTPNSPLHF. Here the CDR3 DNA reads TGTGCCAGCAGTTCCGGGACACCTAATTCACCCCTCCACTTT. The rearrangement uses TRBV28 and TRBJ1-6; tentatively, D is TRBD1 (6 bases). The length of the CDR3 is 14 residues. Per the germline V gene, CDR1 is MDHEN and CDR2 is SYDVKM. Trimming removed 4 bases from V and 6 bases from J, with 10 bases in between.

The chain combines TRBV25-1 with TRBJ2-7; 15 bases agree with TRBD2. V lost 4 bases, J lost 2 bases, and 3 bases stayed unmatched. The CDR3 is made up of 16 amino acids. Germline assignment: CDR1 MGHDK and CDR2 SYGVNS. The CDR3 DNA sequence: TGTGCCAGCAGTGTAGGACTAGCGGGAGGGACCTACGAGCAGTACTTC. This sequence encodes CASSVGLAGGTYEQYF.

The gene calls are TRBV25-1 and TRBJ2-1; 9 bases fit TRBD1. The CDR3 spans 18 residues. The V segment lost 4 bases and the J segment 4 bases; nucleotides outside the gene matches: 14. Germline V gene data show CDR1 as MGHDK and CDR2 as SYGVNS. The CDR3 DNA follows: TGTGCCAGCAGTGGTGAACCCGGGACAGGGAGGACTTACAATGAGCAGTTCTTC. Translation gives CASSGEPGTGRTYNEQFF.

This clone was seen a few times. V is TRBV12-5 and J is TRBJ1-2; possible D gene TRBD1, 6 bases. Looked up from germline, CDR1 is LGHNT and CDR2 is FRNRAP. The CDR3 runs 13 residues. The chain's CDR3 is CASTGDIPYGYTF. CDR3 in DNA: TGTGCCAGCACCGGGGACATCCCCTATGGCTACACCTTC.

This clone was detected only a few times. The rearrangement joins TRBV18 to TRBJ1-5; D is ambiguous. Trimming removed 6 bases from V and 0 bases from J, with 6 bases in between. The CDR3 sequence is 13 residues long. Per the germline V gene, CDR1 is KGHSH and CDR2 is LQKENI. CDR3 sequence (DNA): TGTGCCAGCTCGCCATATAGCAATCAGCCCCAGCATTTT. Translating it yields CASSPYSNQPQHF.

The chain uses TRBV6-8 and TRBJ1-2; D is uncertain. V was clipped by 5 bases and J by 3 bases, with 16 bases between them. Germline CDR1 MNHGY, CDR2 SAAAGT. The CDR3 extends over 15 amino acids. In DNA, the CDR3 is TGTGCCAGCAGTGGACTCCAATCCGGACACTATGGCTACACCTTC. Translation gives CASSGLQSGHYGYTF.

The chain is built from TRBV28 and TRBJ2-1, with D uncertain. Germline assignment: CDR1 MDHEN and CDR2 SYDVKM. The CDR3 runs to 12 residues. V was clipped by 1 base and J by 10 bases, with 8 bases between them. DNA of the CDR3: TGTGCCAGCAGTTTATCCGGCCTAGAGCAGTTCTTC. The encoded protein is CASSLSGLEQFF.

This clone is termed medium-sized. This rearrangement joins TRBV9 to TRBJ2-6; TRBD1 agrees at 11 bases. In germline, CDR1 is SGDLS, CDR2 YYNGEE. Losses at the gene ends were 3 bases for V and 5 bases for J; bases not matched to a gene: 10. CDR3 length equals 18 residues. The CDR3 DNA follows: TGTGCCAGCAGCGGCACCGGGACAGGGGGTCCTTGGGCCAACGTCCTGACTTTC. Its translation: CASSGTGTGGPWANVLTF.

Within the sample, this clone is large. The V call is TRBV11-3, the J call TRBJ2-7, with 15 bases identical to TRBD2. V lost 5 bases, J lost 3 bases, and 5 bases stayed unmatched. Germline loops: CDR1 SGHNT, CDR2 YENEEA. This CDR3 contains 16 residues. The CDR3 region is CASSEGTSGGYYEQYF. The CDR3 DNA reads as TGTGCCAGCAGCGAGGGGACTAGCGGGGGGTACTACGAGCAGTACTTC.